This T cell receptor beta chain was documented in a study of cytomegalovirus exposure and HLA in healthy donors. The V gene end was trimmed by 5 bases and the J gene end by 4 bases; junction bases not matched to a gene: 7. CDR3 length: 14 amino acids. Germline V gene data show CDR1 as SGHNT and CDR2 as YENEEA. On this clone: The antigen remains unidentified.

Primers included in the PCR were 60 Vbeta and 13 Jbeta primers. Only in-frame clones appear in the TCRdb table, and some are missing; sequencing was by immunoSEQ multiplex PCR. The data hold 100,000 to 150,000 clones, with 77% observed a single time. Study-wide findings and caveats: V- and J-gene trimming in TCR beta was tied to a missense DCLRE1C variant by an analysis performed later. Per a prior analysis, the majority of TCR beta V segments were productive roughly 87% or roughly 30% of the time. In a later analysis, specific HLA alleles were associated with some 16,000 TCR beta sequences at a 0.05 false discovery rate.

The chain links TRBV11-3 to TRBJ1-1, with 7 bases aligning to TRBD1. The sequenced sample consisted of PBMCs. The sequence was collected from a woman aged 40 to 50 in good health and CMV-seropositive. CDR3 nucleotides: TGTGCCAGCAGCCAAGGGGGCGCGGGCACTGAAGCTTTCTTT. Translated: CASSQGGAGTEAFF.